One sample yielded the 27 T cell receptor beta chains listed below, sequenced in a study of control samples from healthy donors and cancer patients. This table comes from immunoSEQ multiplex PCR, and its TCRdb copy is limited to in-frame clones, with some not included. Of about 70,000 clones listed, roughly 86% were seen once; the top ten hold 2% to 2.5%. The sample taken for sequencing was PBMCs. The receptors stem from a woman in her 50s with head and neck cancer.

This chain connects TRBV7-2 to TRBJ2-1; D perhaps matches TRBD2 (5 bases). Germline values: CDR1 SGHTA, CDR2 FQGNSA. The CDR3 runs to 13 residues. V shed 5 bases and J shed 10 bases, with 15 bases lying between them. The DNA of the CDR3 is TGTGCCAGCAGCAATGCACCCTCGGGGGAGCAGTTCTTC. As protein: CASSNAPSGEQFF.

This CDR3 reads CASSPGPNAFRAYNEQFF. The DNA for the CDR3 is TGTGCCAGCAGTCCAGGACCAAATGCCTTCAGGGCTTACAATGAGCAGTTCTTC. The chain combines TRBV6-4 with TRBJ2-1, with a possible D match to TRBD1 (5 bases). The germline V and J ends were trimmed by 5 bases and 4 bases, with 24 bases remaining between them. Germline-derived CDR1 and CDR2 are MRHNA and SNTAGT. CDR3 size: 18 residues.

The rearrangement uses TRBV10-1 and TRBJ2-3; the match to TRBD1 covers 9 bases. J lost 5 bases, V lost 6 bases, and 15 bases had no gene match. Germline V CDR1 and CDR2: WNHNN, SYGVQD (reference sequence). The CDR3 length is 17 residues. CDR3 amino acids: CASSDYSGTGMLDTQYF. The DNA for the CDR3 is TGCGCCAGCAGCGATTACTCCGGGACAGGGATGTTAGATACGCAGTATTTT.

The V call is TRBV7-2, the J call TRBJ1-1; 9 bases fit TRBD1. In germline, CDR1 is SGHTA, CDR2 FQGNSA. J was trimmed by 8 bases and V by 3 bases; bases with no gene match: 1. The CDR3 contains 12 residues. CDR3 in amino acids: CASSLGTGEAFF. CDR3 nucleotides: TGTGCCAGCAGCTTGGGGACAGGGGAAGCTTTCTTT.

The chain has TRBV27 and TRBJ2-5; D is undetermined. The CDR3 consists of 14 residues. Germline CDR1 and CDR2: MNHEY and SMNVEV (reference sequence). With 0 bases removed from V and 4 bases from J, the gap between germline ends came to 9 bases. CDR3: CASSLSWVGETQYF. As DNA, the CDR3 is TGTGCCAGCAGTTTATCTTGGGTAGGAGAGACCCAGTACTTC.

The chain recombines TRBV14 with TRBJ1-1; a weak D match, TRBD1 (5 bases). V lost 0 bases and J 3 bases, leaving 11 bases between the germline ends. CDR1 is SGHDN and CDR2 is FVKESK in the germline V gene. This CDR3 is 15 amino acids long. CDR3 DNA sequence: TGTGCCAGCAGCCAAGAGGGAAGGGGCCACACTGAAGCTTTCTTT. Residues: CASSQEGRGHTEAFF.

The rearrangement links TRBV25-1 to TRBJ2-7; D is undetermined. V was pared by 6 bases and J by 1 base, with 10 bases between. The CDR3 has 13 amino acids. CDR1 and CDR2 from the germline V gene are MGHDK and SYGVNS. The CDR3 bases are TGTGCCAGCAGCCCCTCATCTTCCTACGAGCAGTACTTC. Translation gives CASSPSSSYEQYF.

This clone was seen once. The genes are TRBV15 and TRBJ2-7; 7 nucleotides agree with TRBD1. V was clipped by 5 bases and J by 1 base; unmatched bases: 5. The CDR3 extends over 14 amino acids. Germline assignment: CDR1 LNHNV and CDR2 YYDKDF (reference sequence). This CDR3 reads CATSPDRASYEQYF. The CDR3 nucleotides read TGTGCCACCAGCCCCGACAGGGCATCCTACGAGCAGTACTTC.

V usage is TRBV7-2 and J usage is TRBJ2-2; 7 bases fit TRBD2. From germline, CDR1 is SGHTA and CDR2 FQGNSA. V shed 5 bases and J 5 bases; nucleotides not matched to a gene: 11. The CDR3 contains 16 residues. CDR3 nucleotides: TGTGCCAGCAGCAAATGGGGAGGGGAAGCGACCGGGGAGCTGTTTTTT. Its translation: CASSKWGGEATGELFF.

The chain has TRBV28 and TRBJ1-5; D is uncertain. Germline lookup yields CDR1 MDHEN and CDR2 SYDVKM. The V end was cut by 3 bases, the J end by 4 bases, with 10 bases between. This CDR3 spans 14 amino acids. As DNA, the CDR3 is TGTGCCAGCAGTTTTCGGAGGGCAAATCAGCCCCAGCATTTT. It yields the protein CASSFRRANQPQHF.

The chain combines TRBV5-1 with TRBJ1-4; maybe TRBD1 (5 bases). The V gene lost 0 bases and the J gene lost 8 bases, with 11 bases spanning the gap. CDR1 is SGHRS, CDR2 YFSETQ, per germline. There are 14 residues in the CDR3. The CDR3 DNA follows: TGCGCCAGCAGCTTGGAAGGGGCAGGGGAAAAACTGTTTTTT. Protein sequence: CASSLEGAGEKLFF. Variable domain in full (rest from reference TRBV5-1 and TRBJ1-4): KAGVTQTPRYLIKTRGQQVTLSCSPISGHRSVSWYQQTPGQGLQFLFEYFSETQRNKGNFPGRFSGRQFSNSRSEMNVSTLELGDSALYLCASSLEGAGEKLFFGSGTQLSVL.

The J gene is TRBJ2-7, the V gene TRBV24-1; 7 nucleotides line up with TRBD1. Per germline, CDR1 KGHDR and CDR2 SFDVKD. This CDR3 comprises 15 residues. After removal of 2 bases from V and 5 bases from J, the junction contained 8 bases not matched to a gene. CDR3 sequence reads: CATSDSTGYRHEQYF. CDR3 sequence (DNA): TGTGCCACCAGTGATTCGACAGGGTATCGACACGAGCAGTACTTC.

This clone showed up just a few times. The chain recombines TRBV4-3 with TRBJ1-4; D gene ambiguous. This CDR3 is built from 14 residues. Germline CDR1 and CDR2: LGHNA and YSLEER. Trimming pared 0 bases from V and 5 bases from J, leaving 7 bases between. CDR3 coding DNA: TGCGCCAGCAGCCAAGAGCGGTCAAATGAAAAACTGTTTTTT. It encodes CASSQERSNEKLFF.

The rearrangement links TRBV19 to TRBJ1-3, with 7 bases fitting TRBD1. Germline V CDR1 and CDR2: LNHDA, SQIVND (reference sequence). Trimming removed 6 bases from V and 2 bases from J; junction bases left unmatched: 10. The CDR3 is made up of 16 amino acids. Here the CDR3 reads CASSTLRGTAGNTIYF. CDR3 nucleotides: TGTGCCAGTAGCACCCTCCGGGGGACAGCTGGAAACACCATATATTTT. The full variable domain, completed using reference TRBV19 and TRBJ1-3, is DGGITQSPKYLFRKEGQNVTLSCEQNLNHDAMYWYRQDPGQGLRLIYYSQIVNDFQKGDIAEGYSVSREKKESFPLTVTSAQKNPTAFYLCASSTLRGTAGNTIYFGEGSWLTVV.

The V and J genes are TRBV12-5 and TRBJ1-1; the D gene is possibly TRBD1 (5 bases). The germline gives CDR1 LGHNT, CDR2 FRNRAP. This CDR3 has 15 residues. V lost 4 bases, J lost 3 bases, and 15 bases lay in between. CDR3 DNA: TGTGCTAGTGGTTCCAGCGGAGGGACCTACACTGAAGCTTTCTTT. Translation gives CASGSSGGTYTEAFF.

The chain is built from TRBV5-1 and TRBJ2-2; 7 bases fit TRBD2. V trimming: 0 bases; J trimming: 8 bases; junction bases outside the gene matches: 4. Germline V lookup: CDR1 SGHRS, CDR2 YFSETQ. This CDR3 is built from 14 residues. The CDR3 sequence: CASSLVAGVGELFF. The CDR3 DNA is TGCGCCAGCAGCTTGGTGGCGGGAGTAGGGGAGCTGTTTTTT.

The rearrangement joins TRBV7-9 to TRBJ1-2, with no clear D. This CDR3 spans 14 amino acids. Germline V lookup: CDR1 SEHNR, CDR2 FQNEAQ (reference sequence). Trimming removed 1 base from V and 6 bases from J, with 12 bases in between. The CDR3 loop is CASSLDTRPHGYTF. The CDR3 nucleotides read TGTGCCAGCAGCTTAGACACAAGGCCTCATGGCTACACCTTC. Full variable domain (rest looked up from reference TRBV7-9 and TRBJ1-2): DTGVSQNPRHKITKRGQNVTFRCDPISEHNRLYWYRQTLGQGPEFLTYFQNEAQLEKSRLLSDRFSAERPKGSFSTLEIQRTEQGDSAMYLCASSLDTRPHGYTFGSGTRLTVV.

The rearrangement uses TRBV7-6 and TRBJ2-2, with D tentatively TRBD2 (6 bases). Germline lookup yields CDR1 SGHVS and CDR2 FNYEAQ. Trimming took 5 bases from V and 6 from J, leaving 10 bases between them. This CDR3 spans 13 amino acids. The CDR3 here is CASSRLDPGELFF. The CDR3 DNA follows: TGTGCCAGCAGCCGACTAGACCCCGGGGAGCTGTTTTTT. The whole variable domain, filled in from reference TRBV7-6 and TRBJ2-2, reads GAGVSQSPRYKVTKRGQDVALRCDPISGHVSLYWYRQALGQGPEFLTYFNYEAQQDKSGLPNDRFSAERPEGSISTLTIQRTEQRDSAMYRCASSRLDPGELFFGEGSRLTVL.

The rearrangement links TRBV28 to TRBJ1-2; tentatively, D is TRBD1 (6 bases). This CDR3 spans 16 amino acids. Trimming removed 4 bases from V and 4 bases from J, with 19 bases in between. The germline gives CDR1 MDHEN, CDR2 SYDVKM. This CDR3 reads CASSSIPGGRSYGYTF. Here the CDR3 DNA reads TGTGCCAGCAGTTCTATCCCGGGGGGGCGATCCTATGGCTACACCTTC.

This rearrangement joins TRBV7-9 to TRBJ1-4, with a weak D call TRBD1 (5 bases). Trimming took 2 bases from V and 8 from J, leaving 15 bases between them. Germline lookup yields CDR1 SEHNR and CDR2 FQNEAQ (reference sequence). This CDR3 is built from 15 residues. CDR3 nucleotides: TGTGCCAGCAGCTTATACGGGACCCTAGGGGAAAAACTGTTTTTT. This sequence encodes CASSLYGTLGEKLFF.

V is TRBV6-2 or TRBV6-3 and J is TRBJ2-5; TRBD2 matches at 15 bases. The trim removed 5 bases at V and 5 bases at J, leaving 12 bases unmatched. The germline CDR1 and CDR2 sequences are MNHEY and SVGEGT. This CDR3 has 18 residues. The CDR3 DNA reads TGTGCCAGCAGTCCCGGACTAGCGGGGGGGCAATTAGGGGAGACCCAGTACTTC. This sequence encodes CASSPGLAGGQLGETQYF.

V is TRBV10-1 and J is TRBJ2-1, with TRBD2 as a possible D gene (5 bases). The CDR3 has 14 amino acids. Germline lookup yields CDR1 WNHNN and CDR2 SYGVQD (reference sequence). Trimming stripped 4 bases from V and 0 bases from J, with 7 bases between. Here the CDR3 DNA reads TGCGCCAGCAGTGGGGGAGTCTCCTACAATGAGCAGTTCTTC. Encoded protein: CASSGGVSYNEQFF.

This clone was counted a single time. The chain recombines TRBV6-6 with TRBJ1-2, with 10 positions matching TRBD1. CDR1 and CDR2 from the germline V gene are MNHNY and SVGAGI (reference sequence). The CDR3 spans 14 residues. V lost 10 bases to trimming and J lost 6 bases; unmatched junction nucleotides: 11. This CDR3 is CAIGTGARGHGYTF. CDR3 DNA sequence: TGTGCCATCGGGACAGGGGCTCGGGGGCATGGCTACACCTTC.

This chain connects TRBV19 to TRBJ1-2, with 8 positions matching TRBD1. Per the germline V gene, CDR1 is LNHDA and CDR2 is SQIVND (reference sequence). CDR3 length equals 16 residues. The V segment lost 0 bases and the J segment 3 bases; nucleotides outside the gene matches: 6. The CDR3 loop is CASSIEGTGGHYGYTF. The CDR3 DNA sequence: TGTGCCAGTAGTATAGAAGGGACAGGAGGTCACTATGGCTACACCTTC.

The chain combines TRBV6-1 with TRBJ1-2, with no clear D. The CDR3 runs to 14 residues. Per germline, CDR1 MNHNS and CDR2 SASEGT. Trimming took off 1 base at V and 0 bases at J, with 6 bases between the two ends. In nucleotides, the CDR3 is TGTGCCAGCAGTGAAGGGCCCTCTAACTATGGCTACACCTTC. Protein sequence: CASSEGPSNYGYTF.

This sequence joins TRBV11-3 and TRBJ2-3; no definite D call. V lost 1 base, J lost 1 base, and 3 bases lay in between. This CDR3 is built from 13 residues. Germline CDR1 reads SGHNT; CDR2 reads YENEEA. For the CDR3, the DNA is TGTGCCAGCAGCTTAGGGCGCACAGATACGCAGTATTTT. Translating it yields CASSLGRTDTQYF.

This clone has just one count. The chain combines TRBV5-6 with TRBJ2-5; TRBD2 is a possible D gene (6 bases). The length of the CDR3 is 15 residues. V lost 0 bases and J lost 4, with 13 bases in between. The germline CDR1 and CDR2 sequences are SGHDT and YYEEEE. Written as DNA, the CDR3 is TGTGCCAGCAGCTTGGGGGCTGGGGGGATAGAGACCCAGTACTTC. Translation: CASSLGAGGIETQYF.